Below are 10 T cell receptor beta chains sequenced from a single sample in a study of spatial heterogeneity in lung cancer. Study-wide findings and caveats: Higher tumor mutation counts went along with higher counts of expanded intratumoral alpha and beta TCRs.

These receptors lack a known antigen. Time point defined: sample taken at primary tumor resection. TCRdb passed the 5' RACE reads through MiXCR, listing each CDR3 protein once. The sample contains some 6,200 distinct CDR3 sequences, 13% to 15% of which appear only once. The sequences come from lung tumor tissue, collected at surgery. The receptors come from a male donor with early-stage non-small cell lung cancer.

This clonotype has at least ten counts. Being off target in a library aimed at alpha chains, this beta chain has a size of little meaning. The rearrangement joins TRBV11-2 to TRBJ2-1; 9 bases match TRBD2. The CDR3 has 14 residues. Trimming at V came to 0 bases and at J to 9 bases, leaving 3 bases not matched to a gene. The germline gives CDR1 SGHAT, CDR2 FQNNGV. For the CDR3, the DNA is TGTGCCAGCAGCTTAGATCTGCGGGAGGGTGAGCAGTTCTTC. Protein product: CASSLDLREGEQFF.

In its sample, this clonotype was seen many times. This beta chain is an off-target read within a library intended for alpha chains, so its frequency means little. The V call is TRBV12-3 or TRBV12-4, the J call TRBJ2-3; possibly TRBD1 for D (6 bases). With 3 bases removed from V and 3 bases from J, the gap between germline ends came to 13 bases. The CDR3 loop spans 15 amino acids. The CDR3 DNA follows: TGTGCCAGCAGTTTGGCAGGGGCCGGGACAGATACGCAGTATTTT. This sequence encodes CASSLAGAGTDTQYF.

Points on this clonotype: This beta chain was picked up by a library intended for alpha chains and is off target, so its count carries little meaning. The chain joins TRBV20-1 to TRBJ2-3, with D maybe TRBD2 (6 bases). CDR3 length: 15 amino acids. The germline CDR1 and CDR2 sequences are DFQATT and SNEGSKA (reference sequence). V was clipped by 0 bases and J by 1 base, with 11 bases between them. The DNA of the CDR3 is TGCAGTGCTAGAGATGGGGGGATGGGCACAGATACGCAGTATTTT. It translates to CSARDGGMGTDTQYF.

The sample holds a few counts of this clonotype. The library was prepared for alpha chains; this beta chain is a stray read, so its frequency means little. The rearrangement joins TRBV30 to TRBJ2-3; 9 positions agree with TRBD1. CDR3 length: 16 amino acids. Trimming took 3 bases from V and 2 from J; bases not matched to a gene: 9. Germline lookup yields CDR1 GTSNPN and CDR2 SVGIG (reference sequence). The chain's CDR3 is CAWRPRDRASTDTQYF. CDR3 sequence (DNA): TGTGCCTGGAGGCCCCGGGACAGGGCGTCCACAGATACGCAGTATTTT. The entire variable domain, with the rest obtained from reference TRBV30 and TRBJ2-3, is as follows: SQTIHQWPATLVQPVGSPLSLECTVEGTSNPNLYWYRQAAGRGLQLLFYSVGIGQISSEVPQNLSASRPQDRQFILSSKKLLLSDSGFYLCAWRPRDRASTDTQYFGPGTRLTVL.

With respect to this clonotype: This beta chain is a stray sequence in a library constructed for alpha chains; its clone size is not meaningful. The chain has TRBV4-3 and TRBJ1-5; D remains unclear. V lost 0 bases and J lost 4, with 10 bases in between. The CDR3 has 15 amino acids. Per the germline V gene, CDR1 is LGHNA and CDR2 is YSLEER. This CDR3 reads CASSQDAGVNQPQHF. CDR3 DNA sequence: TGCGCCAGCAGCCAAGACGCTGGGGTAAATCAGCCCCAGCATTTT.

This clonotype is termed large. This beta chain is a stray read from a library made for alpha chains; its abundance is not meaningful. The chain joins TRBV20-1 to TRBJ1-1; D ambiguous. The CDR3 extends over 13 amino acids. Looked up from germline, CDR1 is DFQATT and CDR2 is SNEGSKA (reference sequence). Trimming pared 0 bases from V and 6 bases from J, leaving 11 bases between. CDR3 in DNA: TGCAGTGCTAGAGATCTCACAGACGCTGAAGCTTTCTTT. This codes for CSARDLTDAEAFF.

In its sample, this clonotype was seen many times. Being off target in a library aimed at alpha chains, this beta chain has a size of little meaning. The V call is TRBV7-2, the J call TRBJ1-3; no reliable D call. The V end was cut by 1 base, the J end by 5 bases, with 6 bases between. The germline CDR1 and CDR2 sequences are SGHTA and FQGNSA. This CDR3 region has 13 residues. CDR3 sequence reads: CASSLVLRNTIYF. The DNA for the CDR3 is TGTGCCAGCAGCTTAGTCCTGAGAAACACCATATATTTT.

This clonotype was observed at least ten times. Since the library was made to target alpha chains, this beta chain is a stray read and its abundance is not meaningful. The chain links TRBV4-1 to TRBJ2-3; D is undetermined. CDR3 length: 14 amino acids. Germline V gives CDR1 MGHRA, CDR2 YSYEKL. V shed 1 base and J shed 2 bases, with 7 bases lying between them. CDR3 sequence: CASSQVFDTDTQYF. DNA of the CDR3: TGCGCCAGCAGCCAAGTTTTCGACACAGATACGCAGTATTTT.

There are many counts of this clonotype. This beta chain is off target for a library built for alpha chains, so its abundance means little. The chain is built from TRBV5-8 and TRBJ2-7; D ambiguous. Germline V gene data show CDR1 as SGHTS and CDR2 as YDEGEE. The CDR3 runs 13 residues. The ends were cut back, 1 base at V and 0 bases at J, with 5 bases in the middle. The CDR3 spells CASSLTDSYEQYF. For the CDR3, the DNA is TGTGCCAGCAGCTTGACAGACTCCTACGAGCAGTACTTC.

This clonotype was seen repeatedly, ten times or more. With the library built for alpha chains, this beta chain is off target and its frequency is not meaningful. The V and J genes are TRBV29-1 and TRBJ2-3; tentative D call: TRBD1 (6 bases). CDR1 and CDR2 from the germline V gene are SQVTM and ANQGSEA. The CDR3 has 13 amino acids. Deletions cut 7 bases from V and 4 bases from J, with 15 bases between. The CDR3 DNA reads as TGCAGCGAAGGGGCAGGGGAAGCAGATACGCAGTATTTT. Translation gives CSEGAGEADTQYF.